These T cell receptor beta chains were read from a single sample in a study of PD-L1 blockade in urothelial cancer. TCRdb's table, derived via immunoSEQ multiplex PCR, lists solely in-frame clones and lacks some. The sample lists almost 30,000 clones; 80% to 90% were seen once. The sample in question was PBMCs, obtained around atezolizumab (anti-PD-L1) treatment. Receptor source: a man aged 50 to 60 with urothelial cancer. Both conserved end residues are part of each CDR3. A D gene is named only where the DNA matches it firmly. Clone size, where shown, is once, few, many, or a class for clones that have expanded.

clone_size	v_call	d_call	j_call	cdr3_nt	cdr3_aa
NA	TRBV5-1	NA	TRBJ2-7	TGCGCCAGCAGCTTGGCCATGGAGGTTTGGGACGAGCAGTACTTC	CASSLAMEVWDEQYF
NA	TRBV10-1	TRBD2	TRBJ2-3	TGCGCCAGCAGTGAGATTCGCGGGAGGACCGCAGATACGCAGTATTTT	CASSEIRGRTADTQYF
NA	TRBV9	NA	TRBJ1-1	TGTGCCAGCAGCGTAGGAAAGGGGCAGGGATGGAAGTTGAACACTGAAGCTTTCTTT	CASSVGKGQGWKLNTEAFF
NA	TRBV28	TRBD1	TRBJ1-4	TGTGCCAGCAGTTTGCCCGGGACAGGGGGCTCGGGTGAAGAAAAACTGTTTTTT	CASSLPGTGGSGEEKLFF
NA	TRBV9	NA	TRBJ1-2	TGTGCCAGCAGCGAAACAGGCCGTTCCTACTATGGCTACACCTTC	CASSETGRSYYGYTF
NA	TRBV10-1	TRBD2	TRBJ2-1	TGCGCCAGCAGTGAGTCGGGGGGGAGCTCCTACAATGAGCAGTTCTTC	CASSESGGSSYNEQFF
NA	TRBV19	TRBD2	TRBJ2-1	TGTGCCAGTACTAACCTCAGGGGGACTAGCGGGGGCTCCTACAATGAGCAGTTCTTC	CASTNLRGTSGGSYNEQFF
NA	TRBV11-2	NA	TRBJ1-4	TGTGCCAGCAGCTTAGAGAGGGTTCGCGAAAAACTGTTTTTT	CASSLERVREKLFF
NA	TRBV9	TRBD2	TRBJ2-3	TGTGCCAGCAGCGTTAGCGGGGGGGACCCCGATACGCAGTATTTT	CASSVSGGDPDTQYF
once	TRBV18	NA	TRBJ1-5	TGTGCCAGCTCATCCGACAGGACTCAGCCCCAGCATTTT	CASSSDRTQPQHF
NA	TRBV7-8	TRBD2	TRBJ2-3	TGTGCCAGCAGCTTAGTAACGGGGGGGGGCACAGATACGCAGTATTTT	CASSLVTGGGTDTQYF
NA	TRBV10-3	TRBD1	TRBJ2-2	TGTGCCATCAGTGATTCAAGGGGGCGGGCCGGGGAGCTGTTTTTT	CAISDSRGRAGELFF
NA	TRBV11-2	TRBD2	TRBJ2-4	TGTGCCAGCAGCTTACAGGGAGGGAGAAACATTCAGTACTTC	CASSLQGGRNIQYF
NA	TRBV10-2	NA	TRBJ2-1	TGCGCCAGCATAGGGCAGGGGGCCGGGAGGTACAACAATGAGCAGTTCTTC	CASIGQGAGRYNNEQFF
few	TRBV6-6	TRBD2	TRBJ2-1	TGTGCCAGCAGTTCTCGAGCGGGGGGCATGTATGAGCAGTTCTTC	CASSSRAGGMYEQFF
NA	TRBV5-1	NA	TRBJ1-2	TGCGCCAGCAGCTTGGAAGGGGGTCACTATGGCTACACCTTC	CASSLEGGHYGYTF
NA	TRBV19	NA	TRBJ2-2	TGTGCCAGTATGCCGGCACAGAAGAGCGGGGAGCTGTTTTTT	CASMPAQKSGELFF
NA	TRBV6-4	TRBD1	TRBJ1-2	TGTGCCAGCAGGATACCGTACAGGGGCCAATCCTACACCTTC	CASRIPYRGQSYTF
NA	TRBV7-9	TRBD1	TRBJ1-5	TGTGCCAGCAGTGACAGGGCCAATCAGCCCCAGCATTTT	CASSDRANQPQHF
NA	TRBV21-1	NA	TRBJ2-7	TGTGCCAGCAGCGCGCCCGGGACAGTCACCTCCTACGAGCAGTACTTC	CASSAPGTVTSYEQYF
NA	TRBV2	NA	TRBJ2-7	TGTGCCAGCAGTGATTGGGCAGAGCAGTACTTC	CASSDWAEQYF
NA	TRBV15	TRBD1	TRBJ2-5	TGTGCCACCGGCCGACAGGGGGGCAGACAAGAGACCCAGTACTTC	CATGRQGGRQETQYF
NA	TRBV19	NA	TRBJ2-2	TGTGCCAGTGCCCAAGGATTCGAGGGCACCGGGGAGCTGTTTTTT	CASAQGFEGTGELFF
few	TRBV7-2	NA	TRBJ2-7	TGTGCCAGCAGCTTACAGGGTTCATCCTACGAGCAGTACTTC	CASSLQGSSYEQYF
NA	TRBV18	TRBD1	TRBJ2-5	TGTGCCAGCTCACCGGGACAGAAAGAGACCCAGTACTTC	CASSPGQKETQYF
NA	TRBV10-3	NA	TRBJ1-1	TGTGCCATCAGTGGCTTCCAGGGTGAGAACACTGAAGCTTTCTTT	CAISGFQGENTEAFF
NA	TRBV7-8	NA	TRBJ1-5	TGTGCCAGCAGCTCCTATCACAGGGACCGTCAGCCCCAGCATTTT	CASSSYHRDRQPQHF
NA	TRBV4-1	TRBD1	TRBJ1-1	TGCGCCAGCAGCCAAGCTACAGGGGACACTGAAGCTTTCTTT	CASSQATGDTEAFF
NA	TRBV2	NA	TRBJ2-1	TGTGCCAGCAGTGTATACAATGAGCAGTTCTTC	CASSVYNEQFF
NA	TRBV21-1	NA	TRBJ1-1	TGTGCCAGCAGCAAAGCGGTTCTCCAGGGGTTGAACACTGAAGCTTTCTTT	CASSKAVLQGLNTEAFF
NA	TRBV19	TRBD1	TRBJ1-5	TGTGCCAGTAGTATAGAAAGGACAGGGGGCCTGGGTACTCAGCCCCAGCATTTT	CASSIERTGGLGTQPQHF
NA	TRBV18	TRBD2	TRBJ2-2	TGTGCCAGCTCACTGACTAGCGGGAGTACTACCGGGGAGCTGTTTTTT	CASSLTSGSTTGELFF
NA	TRBV9	TRBD2	TRBJ2-3	TGTGCCAGCAGCCCTCGTTCTAGCGGGACCTTTGATACGCAGTATTTT	CASSPRSSGTFDTQYF
NA	TRBV4-3	NA	TRBJ2-5	TGCGCCAGCAGCCAAGATAAGGGGCGCGAGACCCAGTACTTC	CASSQDKGRETQYF
NA	TRBV30	NA	TRBJ1-5	TGTGCCTGGGCGGGGGCCCGGGATCAGCCCCAGCATTTT	CAWAGARDQPQHF
NA	TRBV6-4	TRBD1	TRBJ1-2	TGTGCCAGCAGTGACTCACGCGGGACAGGGAAGTATGGCTACACCTTC	CASSDSRGTGKYGYTF
NA	TRBV30	NA	TRBJ1-1	TGTGCCTGGAGTGGGGGGCAGACAAGTGAAGCTTTCTTT	CAWSGGQTSEAFF
NA	TRBV18	NA	TRBJ2-3	TGTGCCAGCTCACCAAAGGATGGGCGCACAGATACGCAGTATTTT	CASSPKDGRTDTQYF
NA	TRBV5-1	NA	TRBJ1-4	TGCGCCAGCAGCTTGACGGGTACTAATGAAAAACTGTTTTTT	CASSLTGTNEKLFF
NA	TRBV6-1	TRBD2	TRBJ2-6	TGTGCCAGCGCGGGAGGGCCTGGGGCCAACGTCCTGACTTTC	CASAGGPGANVLTF
NA	TRBV5-4	TRBD2	TRBJ2-1	TGTGCCAGCAGCTCCGTAGGTAGCGGGAGCCTTCAATTCAATGAGCAGTTCTTC	CASSSVGSGSLQFNEQFF
NA	TRBV9	TRBD2	TRBJ2-1	TGTGCCAGCAGCGTAGCCGGGACTAGTGAGGGCGATGAGCAGTTCTTC	CASSVAGTSEGDEQFF
NA	TRBV5-1	TRBD2	TRBJ2-1	TGCGCCAGCAGCTTGGGGACTAGCAATGAGCAGTTCTTC	CASSLGTSNEQFF
NA	TRBV6-5	TRBD1	TRBJ2-7	TGTGCCAGCAGCAATCGCGGGACAGGGACCTACGAGCAGTACTTC	CASSNRGTGTYEQYF
NA	TRBV27	TRBD1	TRBJ2-3	TGTGCCAGCAGTCAACGACAGGGTTTGGGCACAGATACGCAGTATTTT	CASSQRQGLGTDTQYF
once	TRBV5-6	TRBD2	TRBJ2-1	TGTGCCAGCAGCTTGGGGGGGACTAGCGGTTACAATGAGCAGTTCTTC	CASSLGGTSGYNEQFF
NA	TRBV18	NA	TRBJ2-2	TGTGCCAGCTCACCTACCTTATGGGGAGGAGACACCGGGGAGCTGTTTTTT	CASSPTLWGGDTGELFF
NA	TRBV5-4	NA	TRBJ2-1	TGTGCCAGCAGCGCGGGCTACAATGAGCAGTTCTTC	CASSAGYNEQFF
NA	TRBV10-1	TRBD2	TRBJ2-2	TGCGCCAGCAGGGTTAGCGGGGGGGCCGGGGTCACCGGGGAGCTGTTTTTT	CASRVSGGAGVTGELFF
NA	TRBV19	TRBD2	TRBJ2-1	TGTGCCAGTAACCCAGCGGGGGTCAAGTTGAATGAGCAGTTCTTC	CASNPAGVKLNEQFF
NA	TRBV19	TRBD1	TRBJ1-1	TGTGCCAGTAGCCACAGGGGTAAGGGGGCTGAAGCTTTCTTT	CASSHRGKGAEAFF
NA	TRBV27	TRBD2	TRBJ2-3	TGTGCCAGCAGCGAGAAGACTAGCGGGACAGATACGCAGTATTTT	CASSEKTSGTDTQYF
NA	TRBV9	TRBD2	TRBJ2-7	TGTGCCAGCAGCGTAGCGGGGGGTTCCTCCTACGAGCAGTACTTC	CASSVAGGSSYEQYF